This T cell receptor (beta chain) was captured in a study of T cell responses to AZD1222 COVID-19 vaccine. Looked up from germline, CDR1 is KGHDR and CDR2 is SFDVKD. V trimming: 1 base; J trimming: 6 bases; junction bases outside the gene matches: 4. This CDR3 has 14 amino acids. TCRdb keeps only in-frame clones here, not all; method: immunoSEQ multiplex PCR. This table has 180,000 or so clones, roughly 91% appearing once. J is TRBJ2-7 and V is TRBV24-1, with 8 nucleotides matching TRBD2. This clonotype originated in an adult who received the AZD1222 COVID-19 vaccine. The material was peripheral blood, obtained 28 days after the second AZD1222 dose. The CDR3 sequence: CATSDFGTSCEQYF. The CDR3 DNA follows: TGTGCCACCAGTGATTTTGGGACTAGTTGCGAGCAGTACTTC.